Presented here are 30 T cell receptor beta chains from one specimen sequenced in a study of blood T cell repertoires in COVID-19. Measured with immunoSEQ multiplex PCR; TCRdb has only the in-frame clones, and not every one. The table records approximately 100,000 clones, roughly nine tenths of them present only once. The specimen sequenced was peripheral blood. These receptors all stem from a man aged 45-65 years with acute or convalescent COVID-19.

The rearrangement uses TRBV6-6 and TRBJ2-4; 9 positions agree with TRBD2. J gave up 8 bases and V 3 bases, and 8 bases lay outside the gene matches. Germline V CDR1 and CDR2: MNHNY, SVGAGI (reference sequence). CDR3 length: 15 amino acids. The DNA of the CDR3 is TGTGCCAGCAGTTATCCGAACGCGGGAGGGGACATTCAGTACTTC. Protein product: CASSYPNAGGDIQYF.

V gene TRBV7-9 combines with J gene TRBJ2-4; 15 nucleotides align to TRBD2. This CDR3 is built from 18 residues. The germline V gene has CDR1 SEHNR and CDR2 FQNEAQ (reference sequence). J was trimmed by 7 bases and V by 4 bases; bases with no gene match: 11. CDR3 protein: CASSSPPGLAGGWNIQYF. In nucleotides, the CDR3 is TGTGCCAGCAGCTCGCCCCCGGGACTAGCGGGGGGATGGAACATTCAGTACTTC.

V is TRBV7-2 and J is TRBJ1-2, with TRBD1 identical over 7 bases. The CDR3 extends over 13 amino acids. V shed 2 bases and J 10 bases; nucleotides not matched to a gene: 7. CDR1 is SGHTA and CDR2 is FQGNSA in the germline V gene. The chain's CDR3 is CASSLIGTELYTF. The DNA of the CDR3 is TGTGCCAGCAGCTTAATCGGGACAGAGCTCTACACCTTC.

This clone was detected only once. The chain carries TRBV18 and TRBJ2-7, with unresolved D. This CDR3 region has 14 residues. Trimming stripped 2 bases from V and 3 bases from J, with 11 bases between. Germline-derived CDR1 and CDR2 are KGHSH and LQKENI. DNA of the CDR3: TGTGCCAGCTCACCAGAGAGTAAATTCTACGAGCAGTACTTC. This encodes CASSPESKFYEQYF.

The V gene is TRBV6-6, the J gene TRBJ1-3; the D gene is possibly TRBD1 (6 bases). V was shortened by 5 bases and J by 0 bases, with 11 bases between the two germline ends. This CDR3 contains 15 residues. Germline V gene lookup returns CDR1 MNHNY and CDR2 SVGAGI (reference sequence). The CDR3: CASSTNRDSGNTIYF. In nucleotides, the CDR3 is TGTGCCAGCAGTACCAACAGGGACTCTGGAAACACCATATATTTT.

The V gene is TRBV5-1, the J gene TRBJ2-5; possible D gene TRBD2, 6 bases. CDR1 and CDR2 (germline): SGHRS, YFSETQ. Between the trimmed V and J ends, which lost 3 bases and 3 bases, there was a span of 12 bases. The length of the CDR3 is 14 residues. The CDR3 nucleotides read TGCGCCAGCAGCTCGGGTCGCGGGGAAGAGACCCAGTACTTC. Translating it yields CASSSGRGEETQYF.

CDR3 region: CATLSTTSGGTYNEQFF. DNA of the CDR3: TGTGCCACCCTTAGTACAACTAGCGGGGGGACCTACAATGAGCAGTTCTTC. The chain employs TRBV19 and TRBJ2-1, with 12 bases lining up with TRBD2. Trimming cost V 10 bases and J 2 bases; bases outside gene matches: 12. CDR1 and CDR2 (germline): LNHDA, SQIVND (reference sequence). The CDR3 is 17 residues long.

The J gene is TRBJ2-6, the V gene TRBV7-2; a weak D match, TRBD2 (5 bases). The CDR3 runs to 17 residues. Trimming removed 5 bases at V and 2 bases at J, with 16 bases between. Germline CDR1 and CDR2: SGHTA and FQGNSA. CDR3 loop: CASSREIISTGANVLTF. In nucleotides, the CDR3 is TGTGCCAGCAGCCGGGAAATAATAAGCACTGGGGCCAACGTCCTGACTTTC.

This chain uses TRBV7-8 with TRBJ2-1; 13 positions match TRBD2. CDR1 SGHVS and CDR2 FQNEAQ come from the germline V gene. V gave up 4 bases and J gave up 4 bases; unmatched junction bases: 7. The CDR3 is 17 amino acids. The CDR3 loop is CASSSQGTSGVYNEQFF. The CDR3 DNA follows: TGTGCCAGCAGCTCCCAGGGGACTAGCGGGGTTTACAATGAGCAGTTCTTC.

The rearrangement uses TRBV7-9 and TRBJ1-6; TRBD1 is a possible D gene (5 bases). Trimming removed 1 base at V and 8 bases at J, with 12 bases between. Germline CDR1 and CDR2: SEHNR and FQNEAQ (reference sequence). This CDR3 has 15 residues. The CDR3 protein is CASSLGQGSDSPLHF. The CDR3 nucleotides are TGTGCCAGCAGCTTAGGTCAGGGAAGCGATTCACCCCTCCACTTT.

This clone was detected a few times. The chain is built from TRBV27 and TRBJ2-7; maybe TRBD2 (6 bases). There are 13 residues in the CDR3. The germline V and J ends were trimmed by 5 bases and 6 bases, with 14 bases remaining between them. Germline values: CDR1 MNHEY, CDR2 SMNVEV (reference sequence). In nucleotides, the CDR3 is TGTGCCAGCAGTCCCGGAGGGTTACGCGAGCAGTACTTC. Residues: CASSPGGLREQYF.

The genes are TRBV5-4 and TRBJ2-4, with TRBD1 matching 8 bases. The CDR3 has 15 residues. V dropped 0 bases and J dropped 4; count of bases not matched to a gene: 3. CDR1 and CDR2 (germline): SGHNT, YYREEE (reference sequence). The chain's CDR3 is CASSLGGQGKNIQYF. The CDR3 DNA is TGTGCCAGCAGCTTGGGAGGACAGGGAAAAAACATTCAGTACTTC.

This clone was counted between two and nine times. V is TRBV13 and J is TRBJ2-3; TRBD1 might be the D (5 bases). The germline V gene has CDR1 PRHDT and CDR2 FYEKMQ (reference sequence). Trimming took 4 bases from V and 3 from J, leaving 14 bases between them. CDR3 length equals 15 residues. CDR3: CASSYQPRETDTQYF. The CDR3 DNA reads as TGTGCCAGCAGCTATCAACCCAGGGAAACAGATACGCAGTATTTT.

The V call is TRBV5-1, the J call TRBJ1-4; 9 positions agree with TRBD1. V was clipped by 4 bases and J by 7 bases; unmatched bases: 8. The germline V gene has CDR1 SGHRS and CDR2 YFSETQ. The CDR3 length is 15 residues. The chain's CDR3 is CASSGGQGLIEKLFF. For the CDR3, the DNA is TGCGCCAGCAGCGGGGGACAGGGTTTAATTGAAAAACTGTTTTTT.

This clone was seen just once. CDR3 nucleotides: TGTGCCAGCAGTGCTCGGGGGACAGGGAGCACAGATACGCAGTATTTT. Translation: CASSARGTGSTDTQYF. The chain has TRBV6-4 and TRBJ2-3; 9 nucleotides match TRBD1. Losses at the gene ends were 4 bases for V and 0 bases for J; bases not matched to a gene: 5. The CDR3 runs to 16 residues. Germline assignment: CDR1 MRHNA and CDR2 SNTAGT.

The chain employs TRBV2 and TRBJ1-4; D is unresolved. Trimming shortened V by 8 bases and J by 8 bases, and 15 bases separated the two germline ends. Germline-derived CDR1 and CDR2 are SNHLY and FYNNEI. The CDR3 has 13 amino acids. The CDR3 sequence is CASCALATEKLFF. In DNA form, the CDR3 reads TGTGCCAGCTGCGCTCTTGCAACGGAAAAACTGTTTTTT. Based on the CDR3 plus reference TRBV2 and TRBJ1-4, the full variable domain is EPEVTQTPSHQVTQMGQEVILRCVPISNHLYFYWYRQILGQKVEFLVSFYNNEISEKSEIFDDQFSVERPDGSNFTLKIRSTKLEDSAMYFCASCALATEKLFFGSGTQLSVL.

V usage is TRBV5-5 and J usage is TRBJ2-1, with 8 bases that match TRBD2. Trimming at V came to 0 bases and at J to 4 bases, leaving 6 bases not matched to a gene. Germline CDR1 reads SGHKS; CDR2 reads YYEKEE (reference sequence). There are 16 residues in the CDR3. The CDR3 DNA follows: TGTGCCAGCAGCTTGGACGGGAGCGGGGGTTACAATGAGCAGTTCTTC. It translates to CASSLDGSGGYNEQFF.

The rearrangement uses TRBV21-1 and TRBJ1-1; the table calls TRBD1, which could not be checked here. TRBV21-1 is termed a pseudogene. The CDR3 has 15 amino acids. DNA for the CDR3: TGTGCCAGCAGCTCTAGAGGACAGCTGAACACTGAAGCTTTCTTT. It encodes CASSSRGQLNTEAFF.

This chain joins TRBV28 and TRBJ2-2; D remains ambiguous. Germline CDR1 is MDHEN and CDR2 is SYDVKM. This CDR3 is 13 amino acids long. CDR3: CGAYSWNTGELFF. As DNA, the CDR3 is TGTGGAGCCTATTCATGGAACACCGGGGAGCTGTTTTTT.

The chain recombines TRBV7-2 with TRBJ1-1, with D unclear. Trimming cost V 2 bases and J 4 bases, with 8 bases left between them. CDR1 is SGHTA, CDR2 FQGNSA, per germline. This CDR3 is built from 13 residues. This chain's CDR3 is CASSLPVVTEAFF. CDR3 in DNA: TGTGCCAGCAGCTTACCCGTTGTCACTGAAGCTTTCTTT. Filled out from reference TRBV7-2 and TRBJ1-1, the complete variable domain reads GAGVSQSPSNKVTEKGKDVELRCDPISGHTALYWYRQSLGQGLEFLIYFQGNSAPDKSGLPSDRFSAERTGGSVSTLTIQRTQQEDSAVYLCASSLPVVTEAFFGQGTRLTVV.

The rearrangement links TRBV28 to TRBJ1-2, with no clear D. This CDR3 has 12 residues. Germline CDR1 reads MDHEN; CDR2 reads SYDVKM. Trimming left V 5 bases short and J 10 bases short, with 14 bases between. In DNA form, the CDR3 reads TGTGCCAGCAGTCTCAAGAGGGCAAACTACACCTTC. Its translation is CASSLKRANYTF.

The chain employs TRBV11-2 and TRBJ1-2, with a tentative D call TRBD1 (6 bases). V was clipped by 5 bases and J by 8 bases, with 21 bases between them. CDR1 is SGHAT, CDR2 FQNNGV, per germline. This CDR3 spans 15 amino acids. The CDR3 sequence is CASSHYTGTTRGYTF. The DNA of the CDR3 is TGTGCCAGCAGCCACTACACCGGGACAACGCGAGGCTACACCTTC.

The rearrangement links TRBV5-1 to TRBJ1-1; the D is unclear. The germline V gene has CDR1 SGHRS and CDR2 YFSETQ. V gave up 7 bases and J gave up 3 bases, with 13 bases separating them. The CDR3 spans 13 residues. CDR3 protein: CASFSGAYTEAFF. The CDR3 nucleotides read TGCGCCAGCTTCTCCGGTGCGTACACTGAAGCTTTCTTT.

J is TRBJ1-1 and V is TRBV29-1; no firm D call. The CDR3 contains 15 residues. Trimming removed 4 bases at V and 0 bases at J, with 15 bases between. Per the germline V gene, CDR1 is SQVTM and CDR2 is ANQGSEA. The CDR3 loop reads CSVGGRSVMNTEAFF. As DNA, the CDR3 is TGCAGCGTTGGAGGGAGGTCGGTCATGAACACTGAAGCTTTCTTT. The full variable domain, in which reference TRBV29-1 and TRBJ1-1 provide the parts outside the CDR3, is SAVISQKPSRDICQRGTSLTIQCQVDSQVTMMFWYRQQPGQSLTLIATANQGSEATYESGFVIDKFPISRPNLTFSTLTVSNMSPEDSSIYLCSVGGRSVMNTEAFFGQGTRLTVV.

This clone has a single count. V gene TRBV6-6 combines with J gene TRBJ1-1; 9 bases align to TRBD1. This CDR3 region has 15 residues. Germline assignment: CDR1 MNHNY and CDR2 SVGAGI (reference sequence). Trimming cost V 2 bases and J 4 bases; bases outside gene matches: 5. The CDR3, as DNA: TGTGCCAGCAGTTACCCCGCGGACAGGGGCACTGAAGCTTTCTTT. It yields the protein CASSYPADRGTEAFF.

The chain uses TRBV11-1 and TRBJ2-1; the D gene is possibly TRBD2 (6 bases). This CDR3 has 15 amino acids. Germline CDR1 reads SGHAT; CDR2 reads FQDESV (reference sequence). V was clipped by 4 bases and J by 6 bases, with 16 bases between them. This CDR3 is CASSSGTPGVNEQFF. CDR3 bases: TGTGCCAGCAGCTCCGGTACGCCGGGAGTCAATGAGCAGTTCTTC.

The chain has TRBV19 and TRBJ2-1, with D maybe TRBD2 (6 bases). This CDR3 is 15 amino acids long. With 6 bases removed from V and 0 bases from J, the gap between germline ends came to 12 bases. Germline loops: CDR1 LNHDA, CDR2 SQIVND (reference sequence). CDR3 region: CASRDAGISYNEQFF. The CDR3 nucleotides read TGTGCCAGTAGGGACGCGGGGATCTCCTACAATGAGCAGTTCTTC.

The gene calls are TRBV2 and TRBJ1-6; no reliable D call. The CDR3 runs to 15 residues. The V gene lost 3 bases and the J gene lost 7 bases, with 13 bases spanning the gap. The germline V gene has CDR1 SNHLY and CDR2 FYNNEI. This CDR3 is CASSERAASNSPLHF. CDR3 nucleotides: TGTGCCAGCAGTGAGAGGGCAGCGTCAAATTCACCCCTCCACTTT.

This clone was seen only once. The rearrangement joins TRBV5-6 to TRBJ1-2; D is uncertain. Germline CDR1 SGHDT, CDR2 YYEEEE. The CDR3 is 13 residues long. The V gene lost 5 bases and the J gene lost 1 base, with 9 bases spanning the gap. CDR3 sequence: CASRADLNYGYTF. DNA of the CDR3: TGTGCCAGCAGGGCGGATCTTAACTATGGCTACACCTTC. The complete variable domain, with remaining parts taken from reference TRBV5-6 and TRBJ1-2, reads DAGVTQSPTHLIKTRGQQVTLRCSPKSGHDTVSWYQQALGQGPQFIFQYYEEEERQRGNFPDRFSGHQFPNYSSELNVNALLLGDSALYLCASRADLNYGYTFGSGTRLTVV.

The rearrangement links TRBV11-2 to TRBJ2-1; maybe TRBD2 (6 bases). The CDR3 is 16 residues long. Trimming removed 4 bases at V and 2 bases at J, with 15 bases between. The germline gives CDR1 SGHAT, CDR2 FQNNGV. The CDR3 DNA is TGTGCCAGCAGCTCCCGGGGGAGACCAACCTACAATGAGCAGTTCTTC. This codes for CASSSRGRPTYNEQFF.